This T cell receptor beta chain was sequenced for a study of blood T cell repertoires in COVID-19. Study at large: Samples taken during acute and convalescent COVID-19 were collected in the United States, Italy and Spain.

TCRdb keeps only in-frame clones here, not all; method: immunoSEQ multiplex PCR. The sample shows 150,000 to 200,000 clones, more than 80% of them seen only once. Patients of the Seattle cohort, enrolled during active infection, were followed longitudinally. Germline CDR1 reads SGHAT; CDR2 reads FQNNGV. With 0 bases removed from V and 4 bases from J, the gap between germline ends came to 9 bases. CDR3 length: 14 residues. The TCR sequence derives from an older woman with COVID-19, enrolled during active disease. The rearrangement uses TRBV11-2 and TRBJ1-2, with a possible D match to TRBD1 (6 bases). Sequenced sample: peripheral blood. The CDR3 nucleotides read TGTGCCAGCAGCTTAGACGACAGGTTCTATGGCTACACCTTC. Protein sequence: CASSLDDRFYGYTF.